The source of this TCR beta chain is a study of T cell responses to AZD1222 COVID-19 vaccine. As for the study in general: Second-dose schedules of about 4 or about 12 weeks were combined. Study results and limitations: Spike-specific TCR repertoires showed rising breadth and depth after two AZD1222 doses. Most donors were white British and more were female, and clonal diversity was possibly underestimated.

Sequenced by immunoSEQ multiplex PCR; TCRdb stores in-frame clones only, minus some. Altogether about 140,000 clones are present, 80% to 90% being singletons, with the ten largest covering 1.5% to 2%. There are a few counts of this clone. Its antigen is not known. Germline V gene lookup returns CDR1 LNHNV and CDR2 YYDKDF (reference sequence). Trimming took off 0 bases at V and 5 bases at J, with 11 bases between the two ends. The CDR3 runs to 14 residues. The material sequenced was peripheral blood, taken on day 0 of AZD1222 vaccination. J is TRBJ2-7 and V is TRBV15; D tentatively reads TRBD1 or TRBD2 (5 bases each). This TCR derives from an adult in good health. The CDR3 nucleotides are TGTGCCACCAGCAGAGAAGGGGATAGCGACGAGCAGTACTTC. Protein: CATSREGDSDEQYF.